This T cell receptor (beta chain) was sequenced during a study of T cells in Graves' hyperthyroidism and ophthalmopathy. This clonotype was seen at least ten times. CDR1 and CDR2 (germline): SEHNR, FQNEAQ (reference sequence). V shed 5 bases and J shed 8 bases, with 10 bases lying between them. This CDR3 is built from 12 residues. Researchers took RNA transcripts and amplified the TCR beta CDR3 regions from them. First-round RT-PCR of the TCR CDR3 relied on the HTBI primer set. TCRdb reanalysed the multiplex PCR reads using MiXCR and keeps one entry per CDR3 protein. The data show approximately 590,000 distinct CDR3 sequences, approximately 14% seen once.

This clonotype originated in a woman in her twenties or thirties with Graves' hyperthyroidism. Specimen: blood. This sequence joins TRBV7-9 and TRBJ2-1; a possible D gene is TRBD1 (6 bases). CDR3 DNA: TGTGCCAGCAGCCAACAGGGAGATGAGCAGTTCTTC. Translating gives CASSQQGDEQFF.